Listed below are T cell receptor beta chains from one sample, sequenced in a study of OX40 agonist ivuxolimab in advanced cancers. Profiling relied on immunoSEQ multiplex PCR, and the TCRdb table lists in-frame clones only, not all of them. The table includes some 150,000 clones, 75% to 95% detected once. Material: CD4+ or CD8+ T cells sorted from blood, obtained in a trial of the OX40 agonist ivuxolimab. All receptors derive from an adult with an advanced solid tumor such as melanoma, head and neck, liver or kidney cancer. Each CDR3 is given with its conserved first and last residue. Each record gives: J gene, V gene, clone size, D gene, CDR3 protein, CDR3 DNA. The D gene is left open where the match is weak. Clone size is not always given. Where it is, it says once, few, many or a class for expanded clones.

TRBJ1-2 TRBV6-4 - TRBD1 CASSDPLGGGTGEYGHYGYTF TGTGCCAGCAGTGACCCTCTGGGCGGAGGGACAGGGGAGTATGGGCACTATGGCTACACCTTC
TRBJ1-2 TRBV28 - TRBD1 CASRLTGGGGYTF TGTGCCAGCAGGCTAACAGGGGGCGGTGGCTACACCTTC
TRBJ2-7 TRBV6-5 - - CASRGRSTEQYF TGTGCCAGCAGAGGCAGATCCACCGAGCAGTACTTC
TRBJ2-1 TRBV10-3 - - CAISERTGNEQFF TGTGCCATCAGTGAGAGAACGGGGAATGAGCAGTTCTTC
TRBJ1-4 TRBV9 once - CASSVENEKLFF TGTGCCAGCAGCGTAGAGAATGAAAAACTGTTTTTT
TRBJ2-1 TRBV7-3 - - CASSLYSNYNEQFF TGTGCCAGCAGCTTGTACTCGAACTACAATGAGCAGTTCTTC
TRBJ2-1 TRBV4-3 once - CASSQDRGDEQFF TGCGCCAGCAGCCAAGACAGGGGAGATGAGCAGTTCTTC
TRBJ2-3 TRBV7-2 - - CASSLGRDTQYF TGTGCCAGCAGCTTGGGTCGAGATACGCAGTATTTT
TRBJ2-5 TRBV25-1 - TRBD1 CAGQPRTGGAETQYF TGTGCAGGACAGCCCCGAACAGGGGGTGCAGAGACCCAGTACTTC
TRBJ2-7 TRBV7-9 - TRBD1 CASSPITGTVKRYEQYF TGTGCCAGCAGCCCAATTACCGGGACAGTAAAAAGGTACGAGCAGTACTTC
TRBJ1-2 TRBV5-4 - - CASSLEGNYGYTF TGTGCCAGCAGCTTGGAGGGGAACTATGGCTACACCTTC
TRBJ2-7 TRBV12-5 - - CASGLASGTGPYEQYF TGTGCTAGTGGTTTGGCCTCCGGGACGGGACCCTACGAGCAGTACTTC
TRBJ1-2 TRBV10-3 - TRBD1 CAISEKGTGGYGYTF TGTGCCATCAGTGAGAAAGGGACAGGGGGTTATGGCTACACCTTC
TRBJ1-5 TRBV2 - - CASSINSNQPQHF TGTGCCAGCAGTATAAATAGCAATCAGCCCCAGCATTTT
TRBJ2-2 TRBV7-3 - TRBD2 CASSLGSLSGRATGELFF TGTGCCAGCAGCTTAGGGAGTCTGAGCGGGAGGGCAACCGGGGAGCTGTTTTTT
TRBJ1-1 TRBV7-2 - - CASSVYGGEMNTEAFF TGTGCCAGCAGCGTCTATGGGGGAGAAATGAACACTGAAGCTTTCTTT
TRBJ1-2 TRBV4-3 - TRBD1 CASSLGQGDYGYTF TGCGCCAGCAGCCTGGGACAGGGGGACTATGGCTACACCTTC
TRBJ2-7 TRBV9 - - CASSVATDYEQYF TGTGCCAGCAGCGTAGCTACAGATTACGAGCAGTACTTC
TRBJ1-4 TRBV5-1 - - CASSLTLTPGEKLFF TGCGCCAGCAGCTTGACCTTAACGCCGGGTGAAAAACTGTTTTTT
TRBJ1-5 TRBV28 - - CASSSRGQPQHF TGTGCCAGCAGTTCCCGGGGCCAGCCCCAGCATTTT
TRBJ1-2 TRBV10-3 - - CAISESPGGAPNYGYTF TGTGCCATCAGTGAGTCCCCCGGCGGGGCTCCTAACTATGGCTACACCTTC
TRBJ1-4 TRBV7-9 - - CASSLDERGELFF TGTGCCAGCAGCTTAGATGAACGTGGGGAACTGTTTTTT
TRBJ2-7 TRBV7-9 - TRBD1 CASSLHRTGGNYEQYF TGTGCCAGCAGCTTACATCGCACAGGGGGTAACTACGAGCAGTACTTC
TRBJ1-1 TRBV11-3 - - CASSLLSGATEAFF TGTGCCAGCAGCTTACTGTCGGGGGCCACTGAAGCTTTCTTT
TRBJ1-5 TRBV28 few - CASSRQGPSGQPQHF TGTGCCAGCAGTCGTCAGGGGCCCTCGGGGCAGCCCCAGCATTTT
TRBJ2-4 TRBV6-5 - - CASRAQGGAKNIQYF TGTGCCAGCAGAGCTCAGGGGGGAGCCAAAAACATTCAGTACTTC
TRBJ2-5 TRBV6-5 - - CASSRGAPGETQYF TGTGCCAGCAGTCGGGGGGCCCCGGGGGAGACCCAGTACTTC
TRBJ1-2 TRBV7-3 - - CASSPGGDYGYTF TGTGCCAGCAGCCCCGGGGGAGACTATGGCTACACCTTC
TRBJ1-2 TRBV7-9 few - CASSLNPTGRGYTF TGTGCCAGCAGCTTAAATCCGACAGGCCGAGGCTACACCTTC
TRBJ2-2 TRBV11-3 - TRBD1 CASSVGTANTGELFF TGTGCCAGCAGCGTGGGGACAGCGAACACCGGGGAGCTGTTTTTT
TRBJ1-2 TRBV5-1 - TRBD1 CASSQGTGYLVYGYTF TGCGCCAGCAGCCAGGGGACAGGGTATTTGGTCTATGGCTACACCTTC
TRBJ2-7 TRBV4-1 - TRBD1 CASSKEPGQGPGEQYF TGCGCCAGCAGCAAAGAGCCGGGACAGGGGCCCGGCGAGCAGTACTTC
TRBJ2-5 TRBV30 - - CAWSSRKETQYF TGTGCCTGGAGTAGCAGAAAAGAGACCCAGTACTTC
TRBJ2-2 TRBV18 - - CASSPRDRNTGELFF TGTGCCAGCTCACCAAGAGACAGGAACACCGGGGAGCTGTTTTTT
TRBJ1-2 TRBV19 - - CASRRGDNYGYTF TGTGCCAGTAGAAGGGGGGATAACTATGGCTACACCTTC
TRBJ2-7 TRBV9 - - CASSPSPGTIDYEQYF TGTGCCAGCAGCCCTTCACCGGGAACCATTGACTACGAGCAGTACTTC
TRBJ2-3 TRBV27 - TRBD2 CASSSRLAGVTDTQYF TGTGCCAGCAGTTCCCGACTAGCGGGAGTTACAGATACGCAGTATTTT
TRBJ1-1 TRBV4-3 - - CASSQVMLDIPNTEAFF TGCGCCAGCAGCCAAGTAATGTTGGACATCCCGAACACTGAAGCTTTCTTT
TRBJ1-1 TRBV7-2 - TRBD1 CASSPNPGGNTEAFF TGTGCCAGCAGCCCAAATCCAGGGGGGAACACTGAAGCTTTCTTT
TRBJ2-1 TRBV21-1 - - CASSKPNLRREFF TGTGCCAGCAGCAAACCGAACCTTAGACGAGAGTTCTTC
TRBJ1-2 TRBV7-2 - - CASSLGPNYGYTF TGTGCCAGCAGCTTAGGACCTAACTATGGCTACACCTTC
TRBJ2-1 TRBV7-9 - - CASSFIQVSSYNEQFF TGTGCCAGCAGCTTTATTCAGGTGAGCTCCTACAATGAGCAGTTCTTC
TRBJ1-2 TRBV6-5 few TRBD1 CASSLGRGGYGYTF TGTGCCAGCAGCCTCGGCAGGGGGGGATATGGCTACACCTTC
TRBJ1-1 TRBV5-6 - TRBD1 CASSLGFGTGMGEAFF TGTGCCAGCAGCTTGGGATTCGGGACAGGGATGGGTGAAGCTTTCTTT
TRBJ2-3 TRBV27 once - CASTPGGARDTQYF TGTGCCAGCACCCCGGGTGGGGCTAGGGATACGCAGTATTTT
TRBJ2-3 TRBV7-8 - - CASSLQTGYADTQYF TGTGCCAGCAGCCTCCAGACAGGTTACGCGGATACGCAGTATTTT
TRBJ1-1 TRBV28 - - CASSLMRYTEAFF TGTGCCAGCAGTTTAATGCGGTACACTGAAGCTTTCTTT
TRBJ1-2 TRBV5-1 - - CASSFRKGASYGYTF TGCGCCAGCAGCTTTCGAAAAGGGGCGAGCTATGGCTACACCTTC